A selection of T cell receptor beta chains follows, all from one sample in a study of T cell changes during pregnancy in multiple sclerosis. Clones were sequenced by immunoSEQ multiplex PCR, and TCRdb holds only the in-frame ones, with some missing. This sample has 84,000 or so clones, with 94% found just once. Sequenced material: peripheral blood, taken in the third trimester of pregnancy. These receptors were taken from a female donor with multiple sclerosis, enrolled in a pregnancy study. Each CDR3 is given with its conserved first and last residue. A D gene is named only where the DNA matches it firmly. Only some rows state a clone size, as once, few, many or a class for expanded clones.

v_gene,abundance,j_gene,d_gene,CDR3aa,CDR3nt
TRBV2,few,TRBJ2-5,TRBD2,CASRRGGSYLETQYF,TGTGCCAGCAGGCGGGGGGGAAGTTATTTAGAGACCCAGTACTTC
TRBV7-3,once,TRBJ2-1,TRBD2,CASSLAGGSDEQFF,TGTGCCAGCAGCTTAGCGGGGGGAAGTGATGAGCAGTTCTTC
TRBV27,-,TRBJ2-2,TRBD1,CASSLSGQVPTGELFF,TGTGCCAGCAGTTTAAGCGGACAGGTGCCCACCGGGGAGCTGTTTTTT
TRBV5-1,-,TRBJ1-1,TRBD1,CASSLDRGRTFF,TGCGCCAGCAGTCTGGACAGGGGTAGGACTTTCTTT
TRBV10-3,-,TRBJ1-1,-,CAITQGQVNTEAFF,TGTGCCATCACACAGGGCCAGGTGAACACTGAAGCTTTCTTT
TRBV6-5,-,TRBJ2-7,-,CASSSNEQYF,TGTGCCAGCAGTTCAAACGAGCAGTACTTC
TRBV2,once,TRBJ1-2,-,CASSPGGLVGYTF,TGTGCCAGCAGCCCTGGCGGTCTGGTCGGCTACACCTTC
TRBV30,-,TRBJ1-6,-,CAWSRGDNSPLHF,TGTGCCTGGAGTAGGGGCGACAATTCACCCCTCCACTTT
TRBV7-2,-,TRBJ2-7,-,CASSPPTGTYEQYF,TGTGCCAGCAGCCCACCGACAGGAACCTACGAGCAGTACTTC
TRBV5-1,-,TRBJ2-5,TRBD1,CASSLGQGQETQYF,TGCGCCAGCAGCTTGGGACAGGGGCAAGAGACCCAGTACTTC
TRBV5-1,-,TRBJ2-1,TRBD2,CASSPTSGGPSSYNEQFF,TGCGCCAGCAGCCCGACTAGCGGGGGGCCGAGCTCCTACAATGAGCAGTTCTTC
TRBV7-3,once,TRBJ2-7,TRBD1,CASSSDREGEQYF,TGTGCCAGCAGCTCGGACAGGGAAGGCGAGCAGTACTTC
TRBV5-1,-,TRBJ1-3,-,CASKVGGSGNTIYF,TGCGCCAGTAAGGTCGGGGGCTCTGGAAACACCATATATTTT
TRBV5-4,-,TRBJ1-2,-,CASSFDSSYGYTF,TGTGCCAGCAGCTTCGACAGCAGCTATGGCTACACCTTC
TRBV2,once,TRBJ2-3,-,CASTPGVGGSTQYF,TGTGCCAGCACCCCGGGGGTCGGAGGTAGTACGCAGTATTTT
TRBV5-6,-,TRBJ2-6,TRBD1,CASSARQGTGANVLTF,TGTGCCAGCAGCGCAAGACAGGGGACTGGGGCCAACGTCCTGACTTTC
TRBV9,-,TRBJ2-1,TRBD1,CASKTGTGEGVNNEQFF,TGTGCCAGCAAGACCGGGACAGGGGAGGGAGTTAACAATGAGCAGTTCTTC
TRBV27,-,TRBJ1-2,-,CASSRTGTPAYGYTF,TGTGCCAGCAGTAGGACCGGGACACCAGCTTATGGCTACACCTTC
TRBV9,-,TRBJ2-1,TRBD2,CASSASGGAPYNEQFF,TGTGCCAGCAGCGCTAGCGGGGGGGCTCCCTACAATGAGCAGTTCTTC
TRBV5-1,-,TRBJ2-2,-,CASSLGLVYANTGELFF,TGCGCCAGCAGCTTGGGACTAGTTTACGCGAACACCGGGGAGCTGTTTTTT
TRBV2,-,TRBJ2-5,TRBD2,CASTTLAGAPKETQYF,TGTGCCAGCACAACCCTAGCGGGGGCCCCCAAAGAGACCCAGTACTTC
TRBV30,-,TRBJ1-5,-,CAWSGGDNQPQHF,TGTGCCTGGAGTGGAGGTGACAATCAGCCCCAGCATTTT
TRBV5-4,once,TRBJ2-1,-,CASSFWGGPYNEQFF,TGTGCCAGCAGCTTTTGGGGGGGGCCTTACAATGAGCAGTTCTTC
TRBV10-3,-,TRBJ2-1,TRBD1,CAISGGRDRADEQFF,TGTGCCATCAGTGGGGGGCGGGACAGGGCTGATGAGCAGTTCTTC
TRBV9,-,TRBJ2-2,TRBD1,CASSEHGTGWIGELFF,TGTGCCAGCAGCGAACACGGGACAGGGTGGATCGGGGAGCTGTTTTTT
TRBV4-2,-,TRBJ1-4,TRBD1,CASSTEGQSNEKLFF,TGTGCCAGCAGCACGGAGGGACAGTCTAATGAAAAACTGTTTTTT
TRBV5-6,-,TRBJ2-7,TRBD1,CASSFFDRGLPYEQYF,TGTGCCAGCAGCTTTTTCGACAGGGGGCTGCCCTACGAGCAGTACTTC
TRBV18,-,TRBJ2-5,TRBD1,CASSPEGRGTTQYF,TGTGCCAGCTCACCAGAGGGCAGGGGGACGACCCAGTACTTC
TRBV7-8,once,TRBJ2-1,TRBD2,CASSLGTSGHNEQFF,TGTGCCAGCAGCTTAGGGACTAGCGGACACAATGAGCAGTTCTTC
TRBV7-9,-,TRBJ1-2,-,CASNMDTPLHYGYTF,TGTGCCAGCAACATGGACACCCCTCTACACTATGGCTACACCTTC
TRBV7-2,-,TRBJ1-6,-,CASTNKPLLRAVGNSPLHF,TGTGCCAGCACCAACAAACCCCTTCTCAGGGCCGTAGGTAATTCACCCCTCCACTTT
TRBV7-2,once,TRBJ1-2,-,CASSLQAGNYYGYTF,TGTGCCAGCAGCTTACAGGCAGGGAACTACTATGGCTACACCTTC
TRBV7-6,-,TRBJ2-1,-,CASSFELAFRNNEQFF,TGTGCCAGCAGCTTCGAACTAGCTTTCAGGAACAATGAGCAGTTCTTC
TRBV2,-,TRBJ1-6,-,CASSEQLYNSPLHF,TGTGCCAGCAGTGAGCAGTTATATAATTCACCCCTCCACTTT
TRBV7-6,-,TRBJ2-3,-,CASSLGGTDTQYF,TGTGCCAGCAGCTTAGGAGGTACAGATACGCAGTATTTT
TRBV19,once,TRBJ2-3,TRBD2,CASSIDPNIERGADTQYF,TGTGCCAGTAGTATAGACCCCAACATCGAGCGGGGGGCAGATACGCAGTATTTT
TRBV6-5,-,TRBJ1-2,-,CASSYLGEGYGYTF,TGTGCCAGCAGTTACTTGGGAGAAGGGTATGGCTACACCTTC
TRBV20-1,-,TRBJ2-6,-,CGAAGANVLTF,TGCGGCGCGGCCGGGGCCAACGTCCTGACTTTC
TRBV27,-,TRBJ1-5,-,CASSLVQYLPQHF,TGTGCCAGCAGTTTAGTACAGTACTTGCCCCAGCATTTT
TRBV11-2,-,TRBJ2-1,-,CASSFGRGYNEQFF,TGTGCCAGCAGCTTCGGTAGGGGCTACAATGAGCAGTTCTTC
TRBV30,-,TRBJ1-2,TRBD1,CAWRTLDRGLRGYTF,TGTGCCTGGAGGACCCTGGACAGGGGGTTACGAGGCTACACCTTC
TRBV5-1,-,TRBJ1-2,-,CASSPGENGYTF,TGCGCCAGCAGCCCCGGGGAGAATGGCTACACCTTC
TRBV9,-,TRBJ2-2,TRBD2,CASSDKTSGGNTGELFF,TGTGCCAGCAGCGACAAAACTAGCGGGGGGAACACCGGGGAGCTGTTTTTT
TRBV27,-,TRBJ2-5,TRBD2,CASRTSGGRETQYF,TGTGCCAGCAGGACTAGCGGGGGTCGGGAGACCCAGTACTTC
TRBV7-6,-,TRBJ2-7,TRBD2,CASSLDGRGYEQYF,TGTGCCAGCAGCTTAGACGGGAGGGGATACGAGCAGTACTTC
TRBV18,-,TRBJ1-3,TRBD1,CASSPRQGTAGNTIYF,TGTGCCAGCTCACCCCGACAGGGAACGGCTGGAAACACCATATATTTT
TRBV18,-,TRBJ1-5,-,CASSLGGGNQPQHF,TGTGCCAGCTCACTAGGGGGGGGGAATCAGCCCCAGCATTTT
TRBV5-4,-,TRBJ2-1,-,CASSSGGGPAYNEQFF,TGTGCCAGCAGCTCGGGCGGGGGCCCCGCGTACAATGAGCAGTTCTTC
TRBV10-3,-,TRBJ2-3,TRBD1,CAISEGQGATDTQYF,TGTGCCATCAGTGAGGGACAGGGGGCCACAGATACGCAGTATTTT
TRBV27,-,TRBJ1-1,-,CASSLTGTAGWRGTEAFF,TGTGCCAGCAGTTTAACAGGGACGGCCGGTTGGCGTGGCACTGAAGCTTTCTTT
TRBV5-1,-,TRBJ2-5,-,CASSVGEETQYF,TGCGCCAGCAGCGTGGGAGAGGAGACCCAGTACTTC
TRBV5-1,-,TRBJ2-1,-,CASSLAATFQDEQFF,TGCGCCAGCAGCTTGGCCGCGACATTTCAGGATGAGCAGTTCTTC
TRBV2,once,TRBJ2-5,-,CASSEDSQETQYF,TGTGCCAGCAGTGAGGACAGTCAAGAGACCCAGTACTTC
TRBV4-1,-,TRBJ2-1,-,CASSQGQSEQFF,TGCGCCAGCAGCCAAGGACAGAGTGAGCAGTTCTTC
TRBV6-1,many,TRBJ1-1,-,CASSELQGAEAFF,TGTGCCAGCAGTGAACTACAGGGCGCTGAAGCTTTCTTT
TRBV5-1,once,TRBJ2-2,-,CASSSEGNTGELFF,TGCGCCAGCAGCTCTGAGGGGAACACCGGGGAGCTGTTTTTT